Described below is a single T cell receptor beta chain sequence and its context. What it recognizes is unknown. These data belong to a study of shared clonotypes between healthy human individuals. The wider study: Donors had three CD4 naive, three CD4 memory, two CD8 naive and one CD8 memory plate apiece. Study-wide results and limits: The study found roughly 5% of naive CD4 clonotypes shared across several donors. Non-shared clonotypes had lower generation probabilities than clonotypes shared by all four sorted-subset donors.

Germline lookup yields CDR1 SGDLS and CDR2 YYNGEE. The CDR3 extends over 14 amino acids. V was clipped by 2 bases and J by 9 bases, with 14 bases between them. The protocol was immunoSEQ multiplex PCR, while the TCRdb copy is restricted to in-frame clones and leaves out a portion. The top ten clones hold approximately 0.13% of a sample with some 2,100,000 clones, approximately 95% of them seen once. Sequencing was performed on naive CD4+ T cells sorted from blood. Subset noted: CD45RA+ positively selected. The sequence came from a man aged 18 to 29 in good health. The chain uses TRBV9 and TRBJ2-2; no clear D gene. The CDR3 bases are TGTGCCAGCAGCGTGGGGAACGCAGCGAGGGAGCTGTTTTTT. It encodes CASSVGNAARELFF.